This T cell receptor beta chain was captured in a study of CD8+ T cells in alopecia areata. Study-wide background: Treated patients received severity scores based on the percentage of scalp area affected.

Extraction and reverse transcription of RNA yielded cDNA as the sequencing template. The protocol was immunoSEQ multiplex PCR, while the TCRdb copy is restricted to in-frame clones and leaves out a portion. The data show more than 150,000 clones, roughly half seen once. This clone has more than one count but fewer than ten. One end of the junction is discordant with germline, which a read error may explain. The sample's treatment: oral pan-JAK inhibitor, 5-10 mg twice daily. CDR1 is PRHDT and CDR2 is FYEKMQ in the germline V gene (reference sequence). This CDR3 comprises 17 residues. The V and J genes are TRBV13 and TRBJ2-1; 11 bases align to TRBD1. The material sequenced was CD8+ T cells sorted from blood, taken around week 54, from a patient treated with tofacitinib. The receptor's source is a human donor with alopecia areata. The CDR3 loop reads CASSLGTGGFTYNEQFF. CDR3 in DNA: TGTGCCAGCAGCCTAGGGACAGGGGGTTTTACCTACAATGAGCAGTTCTTC.